This is a list of T cell receptor beta chains from one sample in a study of T cells in Graves' hyperthyroidism and ophthalmopathy. Via MiXCR, TCRdb re-called the multiplex PCR reads, giving one row per CDR3 protein. The sample contains a few hundred thousand distinct CDR3 sequences, 18% of which appear only once. Input material: blood. These TCRs come from a woman aged 35 to 49 with Graves' ophthalmopathy. CDR3s include the opening cysteine and the closing phenylalanine or tryptophan. A D gene is named only where the DNA matches it firmly. Size is stated for part of the rows, as once, few or many counts, or as a class when the clone is expanded.

few	TRBJ2-2	.	TRBV5-1	16	TGCGCCAGCAGTTGGGCTGCAAGGGGGAACACCGGGGAGCTGTTTTTT	CASSWAARGNTGELFF
many	TRBJ1-1	.	TRBV30	12	TGTGCCTGGAACACGGGCAGGACTGAAGCTTTCTTT	CAWNTGRTEAFF
.	TRBJ1-2	TRBD1	TRBV28	13	TGTGCCAGCTCCGATTACAGGGGAGGTGGCTACACCTTC	CASSDYRGGGYTF
many	TRBJ2-1	.	TRBV11-1	13	TGTGCCAGCAGCTTATGGACTACTAATGAGCAGTTCTTC	CASSLWTTNEQFF
once	TRBJ2-7	.	TRBV7-2	14	TGTGCCAGCAGCAACTGGGACTTGGCCTACGAGCAGTACTTC	CASSNWDLAYEQYF
many	TRBJ1-1	.	TRBV15	15	TGTGCCACCAGCAGAGGCCCCAGGGGAGGGTCTGAAGCTTTCTTT	CATSRGPRGGSEAFF
many	TRBJ2-7	.	TRBV9	17	TGTGCCAGCAGCGTAGGGGAGGGAGGGACAGCCCCCTACGAGCAGTACTTC	CASSVGEGGTAPYEQYF
many	TRBJ2-1	.	TRBV29-1	15	TGCAGCGTCGCCAAGCTGGTGAGCTCCTACAATGAGCAGTTCTTC	CSVAKLVSSYNEQFF
many	TRBJ1-5	.	TRBV6-1	13	TGTGCCAGCACCAGGGACGGTAATCAGCCCCAGCATTTT	CASTRDGNQPQHF
.	TRBJ2-5	TRBD2	TRBV29-1	14	TGCAGCGTCGCTGGAGCGGGAGTCCAAGAGACCCAGTACTTC	CSVAGAGVQETQYF
few	TRBJ2-1	TRBD1	TRBV6-1	15	TGTGCCAGCAGTCCGCCCCGGGACAGGGGCAATGAGCAGTTCTTC	CASSPPRDRGNEQFF
many	TRBJ1-5	.	TRBV20-1	15	TGCAGTGCTACCATTTCTGGGCTAAGCAATCAGCCCCAGCATTTT	CSATISGLSNQPQHF
many	TRBJ2-7	.	TRBV4-1	15	TGCGCCAGCAGCCAGATCGGGACTGGCTCCTACGAGCAGTACTTC	CASSQIGTGSYEQYF
.	TRBJ2-7	.	TRBV28	14	TGTGCCAGCAGTTTATTTGATCGTGCTCCCAAGCAGTACTTC	CASSLFDRAPKQYF
many	TRBJ1-5	.	TRBV6-2/TRBV6-3	14	TGTGCCAGCACTATAGGGAGGGCGCGTCAGCCCCAGCATTTT	CASTIGRARQPQHF
many	TRBJ1-1	.	TRBV2	12	TGTGCCAGCAGTGATGTCGGCCGACGAGCTTTCTTT	CASSDVGRRAFF
many	TRBJ1-1	TRBD1	TRBV7-8	14	TGTGCCAGCAGCCACCAAACAGGGGACACTGAAGCTTTCTTT	CASSHQTGDTEAFF
.	TRBJ2-2	.	TRBV5-1	15	TGCGCCAGCAGCCCTCTTCAGGGCGACACCGGGGAGCTGTTTTTT	CASSPLQGDTGELFF
many	TRBJ1-5	TRBD1	TRBV20-1	14	TGCAGTGCGTTGATCGACAGGGCCGCTCAGCCCCAGCATTTT	CSALIDRAAQPQHF
many	TRBJ1-5	TRBD1	TRBV29-1	12	TGCAGCGTCCAGGGGGACGGTCAGCCCCAGCATTTT	CSVQGDGQPQHF
.	TRBJ2-7	.	TRBV6-1	17	TGTGCCAGCACCCTCCCCCGGGCGTATATTGGGTCTTACGAGCAGTACTTC	CASTLPRAYIGSYEQYF
many	TRBJ2-5	TRBD2	TRBV7-9	16	TGTGCCAGCAGCTTACTAGGGAGGGGTCAGTCTGTGACCCAGTACTTC	CASSLLGRGQSVTQYF